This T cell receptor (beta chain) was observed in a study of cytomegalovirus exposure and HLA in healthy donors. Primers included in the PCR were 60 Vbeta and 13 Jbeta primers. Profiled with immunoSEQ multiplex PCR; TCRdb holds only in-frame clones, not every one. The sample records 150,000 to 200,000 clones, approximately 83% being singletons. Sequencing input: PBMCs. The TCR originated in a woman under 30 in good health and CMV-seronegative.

CDR3 amino acids: CASSLMGQSYGYTF. DNA of the CDR3: TGTGCCAGCAGTTTGATGGGACAGAGCTATGGCTACACCTTC. This chain links TRBV28 with TRBJ1-2, with TRBD1 matching over 7 bases. Germline V CDR1 and CDR2: MDHEN, SYDVKM. After removal of 3 bases from V and 4 bases from J, the junction contained 5 bases not matched to a gene. The CDR3 is 14 amino acids.